Sequencing of this TCR beta chain was carried out in a study of shared clonotypes between healthy human individuals. Across the study: CD4 naive cells filled three plates per donor, CD4 memory three, CD8 naive two and CD8 memory one.

This CDR3 is built from 14 residues. Trimming shortened V by 0 bases and J by 3 bases, and 8 bases separated the two germline ends. The germline gives CDR1 KGHSH, CDR2 LQKENI. Turning to this clone: The antigen remains undetermined.

This table comes from immunoSEQ multiplex PCR, and its TCRdb copy is limited to in-frame clones, with some not included. Of approximately 620,000 clones in the sample, 97% were seen once. Whole-study findings and limits: Non-shared clonotypes displayed generation probabilities falling below those of clonotypes present in all four donors. Only blood samples were collected, and tissue repertoires likely differ.

This sequence originates from a woman in her 30s in good health. The material sequenced was naive CD4+ T cells sorted from blood. Regarding subset: CD45RA+ positively selected. V is TRBV18 and J is TRBJ1-2; D call uncertain. The CDR3 spells CASSPPVSHYGYTF. The CDR3 nucleotides are TGTGCCAGCTCACCACCGGTCAGCCACTATGGCTACACCTTC.